This TCR beta chain was retrieved from a study of blood T cell repertoires in COVID-19. Study background: Samples taken during acute and convalescent COVID-19 were collected in the United States, Italy and Spain. T cells, B-cell-depleted T cells, or PBMCs provided the cDNA or gDNA that served as material.

This clone was detected once. Germline V gene lookup returns CDR1 SEHNR and CDR2 FQNEAQ (reference sequence). CDR3 size: 16 residues. V dropped 5 bases and J dropped 4 bases, with 20 bases sitting between them. Authors' analysis steps: For nucleated cells, counts were estimated from reference gene primer amplification. The data were produced by immunoSEQ multiplex PCR, yet TCRdb's version contains in-frame clones alone and is incomplete. V and J calls and clone size are given by that table; D and trimming were obtained from the DNA. The sample has fewer than 80,000 clones, roughly nine tenths seen once.

The sequenced sample was peripheral blood. The clonotype was recovered from a man aged 25-45 years with acute or convalescent COVID-19. This chain links TRBV7-9 with TRBJ2-5; perhaps TRBD2 as D (5 bases). The CDR3 region is CASSAWDSSVRETQYF. DNA of the CDR3: TGTGCCAGCAGCGCGTGGGATAGTAGCGTCCGAGAGACCCAGTACTTC.